Presented here are 27 T cell receptor beta chains from one specimen sequenced in a study of blood T cell repertoires in COVID-19. Using immunoSEQ multiplex PCR, the repertoire was profiled, and TCRdb retains in-frame clones only, with some absent. Of 35,000 to 45,000 clones in the sample, approximately 86% were seen once. Sequenced sample: peripheral blood. These receptors all stem from a man between 35 and 55 years old with active COVID-19.

The V and J genes are TRBV10-3 and TRBJ1-4, with D possibly matching TRBD1 (5 bases). The CDR3 contains 14 residues. Trimming pared 10 bases from V and 7 bases from J, leaving 19 bases between. Germline V lookup: CDR1 ENHRY, CDR2 SYGVKD. CDR3 region: CATHAGPQGEKLFF. DNA of the CDR3: TGTGCCACCCATGCGGGGCCCCAAGGTGAAAAACTGTTTTTT.

V is TRBV5-1 and J is TRBJ2-2; 8 bases match TRBD1. This CDR3 is 13 amino acids long. V shed 3 bases and J 7 bases; nucleotides not matched to a gene: 2. Germline loops: CDR1 SGHRS, CDR2 YFSETQ. The chain's CDR3 is CASSSTGDGELFF. DNA of the CDR3: TGCGCCAGCAGCTCGACAGGGGACGGGGAGCTGTTTTTT. Full variable domain (outside the CDR3, taken from reference TRBV5-1 and TRBJ2-2): KAGVTQTPRYLIKTRGQQVTLSCSPISGHRSVSWYQQTPGQGLQFLFEYFSETQRNKGNFPGRFSGRQFSNSRSEMNVSTLELGDSALYLCASSSTGDGELFFGEGSRLTVL.

The chain carries TRBV10-1 and TRBJ2-1, with a possible D match to TRBD2 (6 bases). Trimming pared 10 bases from V and 9 bases from J, leaving 22 bases between. The CDR3 length is 14 residues. In germline, CDR1 is WNHNN, CDR2 SYGVQD (reference sequence). CDR3: CATLLAEGRCEQFF. The CDR3 DNA is TGCGCCACCCTCTTGGCGGAGGGGCGCTGTGAGCAGTTCTTC.

This clone appeared once. This chain links TRBV29-1 with TRBJ2-7, with D uncertain. Germline V gene lookup returns CDR1 SQVTM and CDR2 ANQGSEA. Trimming removed 4 bases from V and 0 bases from J, with 16 bases in between. CDR3 length equals 15 residues. The chain's CDR3 is CSVGDWKESSYEQYF. The CDR3 nucleotides are TGCAGCGTTGGAGATTGGAAGGAGAGCTCCTACGAGCAGTACTTC.

This chain links TRBV10-3 with TRBJ1-3; TRBD1 agrees at 9 bases. V lost 4 bases and J lost 8; bases outside the gene matches: 9. The length of the CDR3 is 15 residues. CDR1 is ENHRY and CDR2 is SYGVKD in the germline V gene. The CDR3 is CAISGDRERVDTIYF. CDR3 DNA: TGTGCCATCAGTGGGGACAGGGAAAGGGTCGACACCATATATTTT.

The rearrangement joins TRBV5-1 to TRBJ2-7; D not resolved. CDR1 and CDR2 from the germline V gene are SGHRS and YFSETQ. The germline V and J ends were trimmed by 7 bases and 0 bases, with 14 bases remaining between them. The CDR3 is 14 amino acids. The CDR3 sequence: CASALPSFSYEQYF. The CDR3 bases are TGCGCCAGCGCTCTTCCCAGTTTCTCCTACGAGCAGTACTTC. The full variable domain, rest sourced from reference TRBV5-1 and TRBJ2-7, is KAGVTQTPRYLIKTRGQQVTLSCSPISGHRSVSWYQQTPGQGLQFLFEYFSETQRNKGNFPGRFSGRQFSNSRSEMNVSTLELGDSALYLCASALPSFSYEQYFGPGTRLTVT.

This chain's CDR3 is CASSEDRDSYNSPLHF. For the CDR3, the DNA is TGTGCCAGCAGTGAAGACCGGGACTCCTATAATTCACCCCTCCACTTT. The chain combines TRBV6-1 with TRBJ1-6; D call uncertain. This CDR3 spans 16 amino acids. V lost 1 base and J lost 0, with 7 bases in between. Per the germline V gene, CDR1 is MNHNS and CDR2 is SASEGT.

The V and J genes are TRBV27 and TRBJ2-7; 9 bases line up with TRBD2. Germline V gives CDR1 MNHEY, CDR2 SMNVEV (reference sequence). V lost 7 bases to trimming and J lost 4 bases; unmatched junction nucleotides: 11. The CDR3 length is 15 residues. The CDR3 DNA is TGTGCCAGCACTTCGGGGCTAGCGGGAAAGTACGAGCAGTACTTC. This translates into CASTSGLAGKYEQYF.

This clone was counted a few times. This chain links TRBV6-5 with TRBJ1-2; 8 bases align to TRBD1. V lost 6 bases, J lost 4 bases, and 7 bases stayed unmatched. The CDR3 runs to 14 residues. From germline, CDR1 is MNHEY and CDR2 SVGAGI. Here the CDR3 DNA reads TGTGCCAGCAGGGATGACAGGGGTCTCTATGGCTACACCTTC. Amino acids: CASRDDRGLYGYTF.

The V call is TRBV11-2, the J call TRBJ1-1, with 8 bases fitting TRBD1. CDR3 length: 13 residues. V lost 8 bases to trimming and J lost 12 bases; unmatched junction nucleotides: 14. Germline CDR1 is SGHAT and CDR2 is FQNNGV. As DNA, the CDR3 is TGTGCCAGCTCCCAAGACAGGGGAGGTTTGTCTTTCTTT. Translating it yields CASSQDRGGLSFF.

This chain links TRBV27 with TRBJ2-3; 9 nucleotides match TRBD2. Germline V gives CDR1 MNHEY, CDR2 SMNVEV (reference sequence). V lost 1 base and J lost 2; bases outside the gene matches: 4. The CDR3 spans 16 residues. In DNA, the CDR3 is TGTGCCAGCAGTTTATGGGCGGGGGGGTCCACAGATACGCAGTATTTT. Residues: CASSLWAGGSTDTQYF.

This chain uses TRBV19 with TRBJ2-3, with a weak D call TRBD2 (5 bases). Germline V gene data show CDR1 as LNHDA and CDR2 as SQIVND (reference sequence). The V end lost 8 bases, the J end lost 6 bases, and 24 bases lay between the germline ends. This CDR3 is built from 16 residues. In DNA, the CDR3 is TGTGCCAGTGCGGCGAAGGCGGGCGGGCTCGCGGATACGCAGTATTTT. Its protein product is CASAAKAGGLADTQYF.

The chain uses TRBV10-3 and TRBJ1-3; TRBD1 matches at 7 bases. The V gene's germline CDR1 is ENHRY and CDR2 SYGVKD. The CDR3 consists of 13 residues. After removal of 5 bases from V and 3 bases from J, the junction contained 1 base not matched to a gene. The CDR3 reads CAISTGDGNTIYF. The CDR3 DNA reads TGTGCCATCAGTACAGGGGATGGAAACACCATATATTTT.

V is TRBV11-2 and J is TRBJ2-7, with 11 nucleotides matching TRBD2. CDR1 and CDR2 (germline): SGHAT, FQNNGV. Germline trimming cut 3 bases from V and 2 bases from J; bases unmatched to any gene: 3. CDR3 size: 15 residues. CDR3 DNA sequence: TGTGCCAGCAGCTTGGGACTAGCGGTTACCTACGAGCAGTACTTC. This sequence encodes CASSLGLAVTYEQYF.

The chain recombines TRBV6-5 with TRBJ1-2; 8 nucleotides agree with TRBD1. J lost 4 bases, V lost 11 bases, and 3 bases had no gene match. Germline V gene data show CDR1 as MNHEY and CDR2 as SVGAGI. The CDR3 is made up of 11 amino acids. The CDR3 reads CAATGGYGYTF. In nucleotides, the CDR3 is TGTGCCGCTACAGGGGGCTATGGCTACACCTTC.

This clone has a single count. V gene TRBV4-2 combines with J gene TRBJ2-7, with a tentative D call TRBD2 (5 bases). Germline CDR1 and CDR2: LGHNA and YNFKEQ. V lost 0 bases and J lost 2, with 5 bases in between. CDR3 length: 13 residues. CDR3 in amino acids: CASSQERAYEQYF. The CDR3, as DNA: TGTGCCAGCAGCCAAGAGCGGGCCTACGAGCAGTACTTC.

V usage is TRBV7-3 and J usage is TRBJ2-5, with a tentative D call TRBD2 (7 bases). The CDR3 totals 14 residues. V was shortened by 5 bases and J by 4 bases, with 14 bases between the two germline ends. CDR1 SGHTA and CDR2 FQGTGA come from the germline V gene. Here the CDR3 reads CASSAGAGPETQYF. The CDR3 nucleotides are TGTGCCAGCAGCGCGGGGGCGGGACCAGAGACCCAGTACTTC.

This clone was seen a single time. This chain connects TRBV11-1 to TRBJ2-7, with TRBD2 matching over 9 bases. V dropped 1 base and J dropped 1; count of bases not matched to a gene: 5. CDR1 is SGHAT and CDR2 is FQDESV in the germline V gene (reference sequence). This CDR3 contains 16 residues. The CDR3 DNA reads TGTGCCAGCAGCTTAGGGTCTAGCGGGATATCCTACGAGCAGTACTTC. Translating it yields CASSLGSSGISYEQYF.

The rearrangement links TRBV30 to TRBJ2-2; possible D gene TRBD2, 6 bases. The V gene's germline CDR1 is GTSNPN and CDR2 SVGIG (reference sequence). This CDR3 has 14 residues. Trimming removed 0 bases from V and 5 bases from J, with 10 bases in between. The CDR3 is CAWSVGGETGELFF. In nucleotides, the CDR3 is TGTGCCTGGAGTGTAGGAGGGGAAACCGGGGAGCTGTTTTTT.

The V call is TRBV5-4, the J call TRBJ2-1; TRBD2 matches 9 bases. After removal of 0 bases from V and 8 bases from J, the junction contained 3 bases not matched to a gene. This CDR3 has 14 residues. CDR1 is SGHNT and CDR2 is YYREEE in the germline V gene (reference sequence). The CDR3 protein is CASSLGGRADEQFF. CDR3 sequence (DNA): TGTGCCAGCAGCTTGGGCGGGAGGGCGGATGAGCAGTTCTTC. Using reference TRBV5-4 and TRBJ2-1 for the parts outside the CDR3, the full variable domain is ETGVTQSPTHLIKTRGQQVTLRCSSQSGHNTVSWYQQALGQGPQFIFQYYREEENGRGNFPPRFSGLQFPNYSSELNVNALELDDSALYLCASSLGGRADEQFFGPGTRLTVL.

This clone was counted between two and nine times. CDR3 in amino acids: CASSLNRGYGYTF. The CDR3 region has the DNA TGTGCCAGCAGCTTGAACAGGGGCTATGGCTACACCTTC. The V gene is TRBV5-6, the J gene TRBJ1-2; TRBD1 matches at 7 bases. The ends lost 1 base at V and 4 bases at J; junction bases unmatched: 1. Germline V gene sequence: CDR1 SGHDT, CDR2 YYEEEE. CDR3 length: 13 residues. The full variable domain, completed using reference TRBV5-6 and TRBJ1-2, is DAGVTQSPTHLIKTRGQQVTLRCSPKSGHDTVSWYQQALGQGPQFIFQYYEEEERQRGNFPDRFSGHQFPNYSSELNVNALLLGDSALYLCASSLNRGYGYTFGSGTRLTVV.

This rearrangement joins TRBV9 to TRBJ1-2; D perhaps matches TRBD1 (5 bases). The CDR3 is 18 amino acids. Germline CDR1 SGDLS, CDR2 YYNGEE. Trimming cost V 0 bases and J 2 bases, with 20 bases left between them. CDR3 in amino acids: CASSVGLSTGSLNYGYTF. Here the CDR3 DNA reads TGTGCCAGCAGCGTAGGTCTAAGCACAGGCAGCTTAAACTATGGCTACACCTTC.

This chain joins TRBV7-9 and TRBJ2-1; 7 nucleotides match TRBD2. The CDR3 extends over 17 amino acids. CDR1 is SEHNR and CDR2 is FQNEAQ in the germline V gene (reference sequence). V shed 0 bases, J shed 5 bases, and the junction held 10 bases outside the gene matches. CDR3 DNA: TGTGCCAGCAGCTTAGCCTACACGGCTAGCGGCGACAATGAGCAGTTCTTC. Amino acid sequence: CASSLAYTASGDNEQFF.

CDR3 region: CASSASGRGETQYF. The CDR3 nucleotides read TGTGCCAGTAGTGCTAGCGGGAGAGGGGAGACCCAGTACTTC. The chain has TRBV19 and TRBJ2-5, with 10 bases matching TRBD2. J lost 5 bases, V lost 5 bases, and 5 bases had no gene match. CDR3 length: 14 residues. Per germline, CDR1 LNHDA and CDR2 SQIVND (reference sequence).

The gene calls are TRBV19 and TRBJ1-5, with a possible D match to TRBD1 (5 bases). Looked up from germline, CDR1 is LNHDA and CDR2 is SQIVND (reference sequence). The CDR3 is 14 residues long. V lost 5 bases to trimming and J lost 7 bases, with 15 bases between them. The CDR3 DNA sequence: TGTGCCAGTAGTCCTCCTGACAGACGCCAGCCCCAGCATTTT. It codes for CASSPPDRRQPQHF.

The rearrangement joins TRBV28 to TRBJ1-4; unclear D gene. Between the trimmed V and J ends, which lost 8 bases and 0 bases, there was a span of 10 bases. The CDR3 loop spans 14 amino acids. The germline V gene has CDR1 MDHEN and CDR2 SYDVKM. CDR3 in amino acids: CASHRPSTNEKLFF. The CDR3 DNA reads as TGTGCCAGCCACAGACCTTCAACTAATGAAAAACTGTTTTTT.

The rearrangement joins TRBV18 to TRBJ1-5, with D possibly being TRBD1 (5 bases). The CDR3 extends over 15 amino acids. Trimming shortened V by 3 bases and J by 2 bases, and 11 bases separated the two germline ends. Germline V gene sequence: CDR1 KGHSH, CDR2 LQKENI. The DNA for the CDR3 is TGTGCCAGCTCACCCATAAGGGGTGGCAATCAGCCCCAGCATTTT. The encoded protein is CASSPIRGGNQPQHF.